This T cell receptor beta chain emerged from a study of control samples from healthy donors and cancer patients. TCRdb keeps only in-frame clones here, not all; method: immunoSEQ multiplex PCR. The sample contains roughly 88,000 clones, roughly nine tenths of which appear only once. Sequencing was done on a sample of blood. This clonotype originated in a man aged 45-65 years in good health.

CDR3 coding DNA: TGTGCCAGCATGGGGGGGAAGGCTGAAGCTTTCTTT. It translates to CASMGGKAEAFF. The chain combines TRBV25-1 with TRBJ1-1; TRBD1 might be the D (5 bases). Per the germline V gene, CDR1 is MGHDK and CDR2 is SYGVNS. The CDR3 contains 12 residues. V gave up 7 bases and J gave up 6 bases, with 12 bases separating them.